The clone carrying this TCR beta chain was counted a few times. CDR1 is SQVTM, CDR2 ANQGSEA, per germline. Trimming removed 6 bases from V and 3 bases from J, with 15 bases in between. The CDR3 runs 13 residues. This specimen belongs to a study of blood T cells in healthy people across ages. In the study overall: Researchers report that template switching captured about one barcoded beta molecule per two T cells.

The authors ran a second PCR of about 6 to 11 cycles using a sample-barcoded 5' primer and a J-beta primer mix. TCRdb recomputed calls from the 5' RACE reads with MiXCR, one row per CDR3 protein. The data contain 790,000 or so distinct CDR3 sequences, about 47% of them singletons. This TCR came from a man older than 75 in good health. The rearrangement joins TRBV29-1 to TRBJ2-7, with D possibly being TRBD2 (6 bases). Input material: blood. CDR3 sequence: CSVDFGRDYEQYF. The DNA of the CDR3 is TGCAGCGTCGATTTTGGGCGGGACTACGAGCAGTACTTC.